The source of this TCR beta chain is a study of cytomegalovirus exposure and HLA in healthy donors. 60 Vbeta and 13 Jbeta primers were used in PCR. TCRdb's copy holds only in-frame clones and misses some; the assay was immunoSEQ multiplex PCR. The sample consists of about 150,000 clones, almost 80% of them appearing once. Notes on this clone: The antigen remains undetermined.

General observations from the study: Roughly uniform sequencing depth across donors was assumed, possibly incorrectly. A later analysis showed HLA-associated TCR beta chains outstripping equally common others in clonal expansion.

Germline V gene lookup returns CDR1 LNHNV and CDR2 YYDKDF (reference sequence). The CDR3 loop spans 14 amino acids. The germline V and J ends were trimmed by 1 base and 5 bases, with 9 bases remaining between them. This chain links TRBV15 with TRBJ1-5; no clear D gene. The TCR comes from a woman aged 25-40 years in good health and CMV-seronegative. Sequencing was performed on PBMCs. CDR3 sequence: CATSRGLLDQPQHF. The DNA of the CDR3 is TGTGCCACCAGCAGAGGACTGTTGGATCAGCCCCAGCATTTT.